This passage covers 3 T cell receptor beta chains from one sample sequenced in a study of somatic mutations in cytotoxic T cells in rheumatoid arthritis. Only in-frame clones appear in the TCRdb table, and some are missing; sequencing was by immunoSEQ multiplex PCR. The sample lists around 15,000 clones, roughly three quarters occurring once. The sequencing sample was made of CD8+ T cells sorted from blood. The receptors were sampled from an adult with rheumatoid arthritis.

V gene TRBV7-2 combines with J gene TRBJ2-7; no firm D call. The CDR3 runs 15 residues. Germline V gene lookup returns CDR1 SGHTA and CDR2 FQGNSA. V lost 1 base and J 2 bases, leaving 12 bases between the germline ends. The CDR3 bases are TGTGCCAGCAGCTTAGTAGATGGCAGACCCTACGAGCAGTACTTC. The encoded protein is CASSLVDGRPYEQYF. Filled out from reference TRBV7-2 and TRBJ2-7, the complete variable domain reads GAGVSQSPSNKVTEKGKDVELRCDPISGHTALYWYRQSLGQGLEFLIYFQGNSAPDKSGLPSDRFSAERTGGSVSTLTIQRTQQEDSAVYLCASSLVDGRPYEQYFGPGTRLTVT.

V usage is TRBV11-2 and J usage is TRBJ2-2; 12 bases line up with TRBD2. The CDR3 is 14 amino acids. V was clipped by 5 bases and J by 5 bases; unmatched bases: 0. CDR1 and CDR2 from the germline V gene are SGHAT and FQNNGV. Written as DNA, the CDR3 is TGTGCCAGCAGCGGACTAGCGGGGACCGGGGAGCTGTTTTTT. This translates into CASSGLAGTGELFF.

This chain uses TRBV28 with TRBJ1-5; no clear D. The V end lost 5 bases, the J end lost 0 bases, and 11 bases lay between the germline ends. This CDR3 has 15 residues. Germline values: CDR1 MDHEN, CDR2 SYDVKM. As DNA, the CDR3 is TGTGCCAGCAGTCAAAACACCGATAGCAATCAGCCCCAGCATTTT. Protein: CASSQNTDSNQPQHF.